This passage covers 23 T cell receptor beta chains from one sample sequenced in a study of blood T cell repertoires in COVID-19. The repertoire was sequenced with immunoSEQ multiplex PCR; TCRdb's copy has only in-frame clones and lacks some. Of some 350,000 clones in the sample, around 87% were seen once. The sample was PBMCs or T cells enriched from blood (not recorded which). Every receptor here comes from a woman aged 30 to 39 who had recovered from COVID-19.

This clone was seen a few times. This chain connects TRBV2 to TRBJ1-2; unclear D gene. This CDR3 region has 13 residues. Trimming took off 10 bases at V and 4 bases at J, with 16 bases between the two ends. Germline assignment: CDR1 SNHLY and CDR2 FYNNEI. CDR3 DNA: TGTGCCACCAGCCCCGACACTTCCTATGGCTACACCTTC. Its translation: CATSPDTSYGYTF.

The V call is TRBV7-8, the J call TRBJ1-1; 7 positions match TRBD1. Trimming at V came to 3 bases and at J to 0 bases, leaving 10 bases not matched to a gene. The CDR3 consists of 17 residues. Germline V gene data show CDR1 as SGHVS and CDR2 as FQNEAQ. CDR3 residues: CASSLFRDSIMNTEAFF. CDR3 nucleotide sequence: TGTGCCAGCAGCTTGTTCCGGGACAGTATCATGAACACTGAAGCTTTCTTT.

This chain uses TRBV5-1 with TRBJ2-1, with D possibly matching TRBD1 (5 bases). This CDR3 region has 15 residues. Germline V gene data show CDR1 as SGHRS and CDR2 as YFSETQ. The V end was cut by 0 bases, the J end by 2 bases, with 9 bases between. The CDR3 coding sequence is TGCGCCAGCAGCTTGGAACAGGTCGCCTACAATGAGCAGTTCTTC. Translation gives CASSLEQVAYNEQFF.

This chain uses TRBV5-1 with TRBJ1-6, with TRBD1 matching over 9 bases. The CDR3 is 16 amino acids. The germline gives CDR1 SGHRS, CDR2 YFSETQ. J gave up 5 bases and V 1 base, and 4 bases lay outside the gene matches. The CDR3 is CASSLLGQGDNSPLHF. The CDR3 region has the DNA TGCGCCAGCAGCTTGTTGGGACAGGGAGATAATTCACCCCTCCACTTT.

The chain couples TRBV11-3 to TRBJ1-1; D remains ambiguous. The CDR3 totals 13 residues. CDR1 is SGHNT, CDR2 YENEEA, per germline. Trimming left V 4 bases short and J 5 bases short, with 11 bases between. CDR3 sequence (DNA): TGTGCCAGCAGCTCATTTCGGGGAACTGAAGCTTTCTTT. It specifies CASSSFRGTEAFF.

J is TRBJ2-7 and V is TRBV6-5; 7 positions match TRBD1. V dropped 0 bases and J dropped 1; count of bases not matched to a gene: 3. There are 15 residues in the CDR3. Germline CDR1 reads MNHEY; CDR2 reads SVGAGI. The CDR3 coding sequence is TGTGCCAGCAGTTACTCAGAACAGGGGTCCTACGAGCAGTACTTC. As protein: CASSYSEQGSYEQYF.

The chain has TRBV18 and TRBJ2-2, with 7 positions matching TRBD2. V lost 5 bases to trimming and J lost 4 bases; unmatched junction nucleotides: 4. The CDR3 runs to 14 residues. The germline V gene encodes CDR1 KGHSH and CDR2 LQKENI. The CDR3 spells CASSSLASTGELFF. CDR3 coding DNA: TGTGCCAGCTCATCACTAGCGAGCACCGGGGAGCTGTTTTTT. Variable domain in full (rest from reference TRBV18 and TRBJ2-2): NAGVMQNPRHLVRRRGQEARLRCSPMKGHSHVYWYRQLPEEGLKFMVYLQKENIIDESGMPKERFSAEFPKEGPSILRIQQVVRGDSAAYFCASSSLASTGELFFGEGSRLTVL.

The chain carries TRBV9 and TRBJ2-2; the D gene is possibly TRBD1 (6 bases). Germline V gives CDR1 SGDLS, CDR2 YYNGEE. V lost 1 base and J lost 4, with 8 bases in between. This CDR3 is 14 amino acids long. The chain's CDR3 is CASSVMGATGELFF. In DNA form, the CDR3 reads TGTGCCAGCAGCGTAATGGGGGCCACCGGGGAGCTGTTTTTT. The full variable domain, its missing parts supplied by reference TRBV9 and TRBJ2-2, is DSGVTQTPKHLITATGQRVTLRCSPRSGDLSVYWYQQSLDQGLQFLIQYYNGEERAKGNILERFSAQQFPDLHSELNLSSLELGDSALYFCASSVMGATGELFFGEGSRLTVL.

The chain is built from TRBV5-6 and TRBJ2-2; D remains unclear. Germline CDR1 reads SGHDT; CDR2 reads YYEEEE. Trimming removed 5 bases at V and 3 bases at J, with 5 bases between. This CDR3 spans 12 amino acids. The CDR3 DNA reads as TGTGCCAGCAGGAGCTACACCGGGGAGCTGTTTTTT. It is translated as CASRSYTGELFF.

This clone was counted between two and nine times. This chain joins TRBV4-1 and TRBJ2-7; 8 positions match TRBD2. Germline V lookup: CDR1 MGHRA, CDR2 YSYEKL. The CDR3 contains 16 residues. Losses at the gene ends were 1 base for V and 3 bases for J; bases not matched to a gene: 8. The CDR3 reads CASSQGAAGGLYEQYF. The CDR3, as DNA: TGCGCCAGCAGCCAAGGGGCGGCGGGGGGTCTCTACGAGCAGTACTTC.

This clone was counted a single time. The chain recombines TRBV6-2 or TRBV6-3 with TRBJ1-4; the D is unclear. The CDR3 contains 12 residues. V lost 6 bases to trimming and J lost 8 bases, with 10 bases between them. From germline, CDR1 is MNHEY and CDR2 SVGEGT. CDR3: CASSQSREKLFF. The CDR3 DNA is TGTGCCAGCAGCCAGTCACGGGAAAAACTGTTTTTT.

The chain is built from TRBV18 and TRBJ1-5; no clear D gene. Between the trimmed V and J ends, which lost 3 bases and 6 bases, there was a span of 18 bases. The CDR3 is 16 residues long. Per germline, CDR1 KGHSH and CDR2 LQKENI. The CDR3 DNA sequence: TGTGCCAGCTCACCCCCCAACAGCCCCGTGGGTCAGCCCCAGCATTTT. It is translated as CASSPPNSPVGQPQHF.

J is TRBJ2-3 and V is TRBV27; 9 bases fit TRBD2. The J segment lost 7 bases and the V segment lost 6 bases, leaving 8 bases of the junction unmatched. The CDR3 consists of 14 residues. Germline CDR1 MNHEY, CDR2 SMNVEV (reference sequence). This CDR3 is CASRLAGEGNTQYF. CDR3 sequence (DNA): TGTGCCAGCAGGTTAGCGGGGGAGGGAAATACGCAGTATTTT.

V and J are TRBV19 and TRBJ1-5; no clear D. The CDR3 covers 13 residues. Trimming cost V 9 bases and J 2 bases, with 11 bases left between them. Germline V gene data show CDR1 as LNHDA and CDR2 as SQIVND (reference sequence). This CDR3 reads CASGETGNQPQHF. The DNA of the CDR3 is TGTGCCAGCGGGGAAACAGGCAATCAGCCCCAGCATTTT.

The chain is built from TRBV24-1 and TRBJ2-3; possibly TRBD2 for D (6 bases). The V and J ends lost 8 bases and 1 base respectively, with 18 bases between them. This CDR3 spans 16 amino acids. Germline-derived CDR1 and CDR2 are KGHDR and SFDVKD. This CDR3 is CATKGGRGGGTDTQYF. The CDR3 DNA is TGTGCCACCAAGGGAGGTAGGGGCGGGGGCACAGATACGCAGTATTTT.

The chain recombines TRBV12-5 with TRBJ1-1, with D perhaps matching TRBD1 (5 bases). The CDR3 contains 13 residues. V lost 3 bases and J 4 bases, leaving 9 bases between the germline ends. From germline, CDR1 is LGHNT and CDR2 FRNRAP. CDR3 bases: TGTGCTAGTGGTTTAGAAAGGGGCACTGAAGCTTTCTTT. It codes for CASGLERGTEAFF.

The V and J genes are TRBV5-1 and TRBJ1-6; TRBD1 aligns across 7 bases. The CDR3 is 15 residues long. Germline V gives CDR1 SGHRS, CDR2 YFSETQ. Losses at the gene ends were 5 bases for V and 7 bases for J; bases not matched to a gene: 9. The CDR3 DNA reads as TGCGCCAGCAGATTAGAGGGACAGACGAATTCACCCCTCCACTTT. Encoded protein: CASRLEGQTNSPLHF.

A note on this clone: In the same sample, other DNA sequences code for this CDR3. The chain combines TRBV19 with TRBJ2-7, with D unresolved. The CDR3 consists of 13 residues. The germline CDR1 and CDR2 sequences are LNHDA and SQIVND (reference sequence). The V end was cut by 1 base, the J end by 1 base, with 5 bases between. The CDR3 protein is CASSIGQSYEQYF. The CDR3 DNA is TGTGCCAGTAGTATAGGGCAGTCCTACGAGCAGTACTTC.

The CDR3 DNA reads TGCAGCGTTCCTAGCGGGACCACCTACGAGCAGTACTTC. Protein sequence: CSVPSGTTYEQYF. The chain links TRBV29-1 to TRBJ2-7; 9 nucleotides match TRBD2. Germline V gene data show CDR1 as SQVTM and CDR2 as ANQGSEA. Trimming took 5 bases from V and 2 from J; bases not matched to a gene: 4. The CDR3 extends over 13 amino acids.

J is TRBJ1-2 and V is TRBV27, with 10 bases aligning to TRBD1. J lost 8 bases, V lost 4 bases, and 4 bases had no gene match. The CDR3 runs 13 residues. CDR1 and CDR2 (germline): MNHEY, SMNVEV (reference sequence). Written as DNA, the CDR3 is TGTGCCAGCAGTTCGGACAGGGGGGGAGGCTACACCTTC. Its translation is CASSSDRGGGYTF.

The chain is built from TRBV12-5 and TRBJ2-7, with 9 bases aligning to TRBD1. This CDR3 region has 18 residues. V was pared by 3 bases and J by 0 bases, with 12 bases of the junction left unmatched. Germline CDR1 LGHNT, CDR2 FRNRAP. CDR3 sequence: CASGFWTGALPRSYEQYF. The CDR3 nucleotides read TGTGCTAGTGGTTTCTGGACAGGGGCGTTACCACGCTCCTACGAGCAGTACTTC.

This chain connects TRBV5-6 to TRBJ1-6, with D possibly being TRBD1 (5 bases). V was trimmed by 4 bases and J by 8 bases, leaving 16 bases between them. Germline CDR1 and CDR2: SGHDT and YYEEEE. The CDR3 totals 15 residues. The CDR3 DNA is TGTGCCAGCAGCCCGAGCAGGGAGGGAGATTCACCCCTCCACTTT. Protein sequence: CASSPSREGDSPLHF.

This chain joins TRBV7-2 and TRBJ2-1; D is ambiguous. Trimming shortened V by 5 bases and J by 3 bases, and 11 bases separated the two germline ends. This CDR3 has 14 amino acids. Per the germline V gene, CDR1 is SGHTA and CDR2 is FQGNSA. Here the CDR3 reads CASSAGTYYNEQFF. DNA for the CDR3: TGTGCCAGCAGCGCAGGAACCTACTACAATGAGCAGTTCTTC.